The clone carrying this T cell receptor beta chain has at least ten counts. Antigen unknown. Germline V gene lookup returns CDR1 SGHAT and CDR2 FQNNGV. V dropped 4 bases and J dropped 7 bases, with 16 bases sitting between them. The CDR3 runs 14 residues. MiXCR, applied by TCRdb to the 5' RACE reads, yields one record per CDR3 protein. Of 65,000 to 100,000 distinct CDR3 sequences in the sample, roughly 12% were seen once. These data belong to a study of T-cell memory formation after mild COVID-19. At the level of the study: The study found TCR clusters largely donor specific.

The study, taken as a whole, reports: Contracting clones from day 15 to 85 showed balanced CD4/CD8; later expanders favored CD4+. Mostly located in CM and EM were contracting CD4+ clones, with contracting CD8+ clones located in EMRA.

The rearrangement links TRBV11-2 to TRBJ1-1; weak D call: TRBD1 (6 bases). This sequence originates from a man between 18 and 29 years old who had mild COVID-19 (a few samples of this study predate the infection). Cell type and time point are not known. Sequencing was done on a sample of PBMCs or a T cell subset sorted from them (not recorded which). DNA of the CDR3: TGTGCCAGCAGCTCTCAAGGACAGCAATTTGAAGCTTTCTTT. Its translation: CASSSQGQQFEAFF.